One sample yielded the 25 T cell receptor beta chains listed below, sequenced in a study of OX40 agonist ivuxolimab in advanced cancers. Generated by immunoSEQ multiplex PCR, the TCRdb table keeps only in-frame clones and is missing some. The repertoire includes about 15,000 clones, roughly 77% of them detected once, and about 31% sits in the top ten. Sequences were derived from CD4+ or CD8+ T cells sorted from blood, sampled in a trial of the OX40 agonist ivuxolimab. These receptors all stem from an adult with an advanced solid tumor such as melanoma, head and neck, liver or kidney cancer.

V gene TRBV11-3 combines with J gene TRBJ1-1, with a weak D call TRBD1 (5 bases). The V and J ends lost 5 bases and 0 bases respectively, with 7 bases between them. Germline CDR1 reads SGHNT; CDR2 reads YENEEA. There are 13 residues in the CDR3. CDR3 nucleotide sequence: TGTGCCAGCAGCCGGACACTGAACACTGAAGCTTTCTTT. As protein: CASSRTLNTEAFF.

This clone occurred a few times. CDR3 DNA sequence: TGTGCCAGCAGCTTGGGGCGGGAGGACAATGAGCAGTTCTTC. This codes for CASSLGREDNEQFF. The V call is TRBV5-4, the J call TRBJ2-1; 8 bases map to TRBD2. In germline, CDR1 is SGHNT, CDR2 YYREEE (reference sequence). V trimming: 0 bases; J trimming: 5 bases; junction bases outside the gene matches: 1. This CDR3 region has 14 residues.

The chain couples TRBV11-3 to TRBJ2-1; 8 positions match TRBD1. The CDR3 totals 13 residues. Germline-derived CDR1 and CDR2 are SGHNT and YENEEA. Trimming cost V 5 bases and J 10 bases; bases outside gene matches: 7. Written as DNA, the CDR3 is TGTGCCAGCAGCGGCAGGGGGCGGAGGGAGCAGTTCTTC. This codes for CASSGRGRREQFF.

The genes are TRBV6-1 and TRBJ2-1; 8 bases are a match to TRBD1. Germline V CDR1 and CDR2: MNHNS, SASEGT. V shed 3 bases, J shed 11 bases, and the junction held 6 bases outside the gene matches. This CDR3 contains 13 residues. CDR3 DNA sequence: TGTGCCAGCAGTGACGGACAGGGCGGGCAGCAGTTCTTC. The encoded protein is CASSDGQGGQQFF.

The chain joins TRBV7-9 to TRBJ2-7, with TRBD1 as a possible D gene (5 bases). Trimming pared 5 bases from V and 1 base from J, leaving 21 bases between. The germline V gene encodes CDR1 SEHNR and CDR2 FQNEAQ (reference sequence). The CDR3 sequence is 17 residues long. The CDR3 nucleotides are TGTGCCAGCAGCGCGCCTATCGGCACAGGTCCATCCTACGAGCAGTACTTC. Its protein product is CASSAPIGTGPSYEQYF. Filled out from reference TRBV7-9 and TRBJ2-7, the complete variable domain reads DTGVSQNPRHKITKRGQNVTFRCDPISEHNRLYWYRQTLGQGPEFLTYFQNEAQLEKSRLLSDRFSAERPKGSFSTLEIQRTEQGDSAMYLCASSAPIGTGPSYEQYFGPGTRLTVT.

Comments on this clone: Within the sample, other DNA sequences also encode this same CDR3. The CDR3 loop reads CSVGLRGEQFF. CDR3 nucleotide sequence: TGCAGCGTTGGCCTCAGGGGTGAGCAGTTCTTC. The chain uses TRBV29-1 and TRBJ2-1; maybe TRBD1 (6 bases). This CDR3 contains 11 residues. The germline gives CDR1 SQVTM, CDR2 ANQGSEA. Deletions cut 4 bases from V and 9 bases from J, with 10 bases between.

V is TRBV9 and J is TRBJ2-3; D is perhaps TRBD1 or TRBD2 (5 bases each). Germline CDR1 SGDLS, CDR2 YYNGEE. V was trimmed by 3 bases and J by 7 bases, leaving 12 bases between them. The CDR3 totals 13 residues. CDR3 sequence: CASSAGDHYTQYF. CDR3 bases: TGTGCCAGCAGCGCCGGGGACCACTATACGCAGTATTTT.

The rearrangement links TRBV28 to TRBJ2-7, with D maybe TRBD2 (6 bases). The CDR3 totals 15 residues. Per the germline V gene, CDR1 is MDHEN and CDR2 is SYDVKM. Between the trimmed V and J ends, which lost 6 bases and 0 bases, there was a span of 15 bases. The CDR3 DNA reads TGTGCCAGCAGCACCTATAGCGGTCCCTCCTACGAGCAGTACTTC. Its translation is CASSTYSGPSYEQYF.

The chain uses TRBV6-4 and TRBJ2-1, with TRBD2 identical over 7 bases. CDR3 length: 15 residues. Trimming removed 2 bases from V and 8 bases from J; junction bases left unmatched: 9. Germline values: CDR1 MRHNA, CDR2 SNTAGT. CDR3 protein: CASSDPRAGSDEQFF. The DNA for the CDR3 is TGTGCCAGCAGTGACCCTCGAGCGGGGTCCGATGAGCAGTTCTTC.

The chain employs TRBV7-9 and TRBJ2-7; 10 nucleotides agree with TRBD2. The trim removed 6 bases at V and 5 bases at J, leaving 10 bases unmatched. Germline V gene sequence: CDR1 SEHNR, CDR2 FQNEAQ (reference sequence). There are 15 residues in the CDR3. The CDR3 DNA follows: TGTGCCAGCAGTTACCAGCGGGAGGGTGCCCACGAGCAGTACTTC. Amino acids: CASSYQREGAHEQYF.

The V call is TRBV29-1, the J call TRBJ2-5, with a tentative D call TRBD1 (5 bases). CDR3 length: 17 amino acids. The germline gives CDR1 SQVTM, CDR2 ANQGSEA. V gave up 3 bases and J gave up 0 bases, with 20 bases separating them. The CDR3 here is CSVDGTIPQGYQETQYF. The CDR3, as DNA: TGCAGCGTTGATGGAACGATTCCTCAGGGCTACCAAGAGACCCAGTACTTC.

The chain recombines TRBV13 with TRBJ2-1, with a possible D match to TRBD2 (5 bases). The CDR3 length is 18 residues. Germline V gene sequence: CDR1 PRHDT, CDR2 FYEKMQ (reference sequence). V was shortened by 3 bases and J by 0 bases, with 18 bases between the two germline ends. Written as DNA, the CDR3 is TGTGCCAGCAGCTTCGGATCCGGAGCGGCGAGCTCCTACAATGAGCAGTTCTTC. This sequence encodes CASSFGSGAASSYNEQFF.

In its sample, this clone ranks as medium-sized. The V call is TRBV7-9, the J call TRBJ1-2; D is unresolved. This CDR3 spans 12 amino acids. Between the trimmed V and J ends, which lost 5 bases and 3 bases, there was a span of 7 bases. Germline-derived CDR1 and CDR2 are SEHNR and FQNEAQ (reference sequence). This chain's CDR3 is CASSHSDYGYTF. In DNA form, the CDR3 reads TGTGCCAGCAGCCACTCGGACTATGGCTACACCTTC.

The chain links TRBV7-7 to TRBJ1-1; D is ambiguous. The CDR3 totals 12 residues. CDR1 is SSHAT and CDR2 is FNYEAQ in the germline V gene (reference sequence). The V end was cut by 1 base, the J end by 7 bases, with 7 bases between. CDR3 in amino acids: CASSLVPGEAFF. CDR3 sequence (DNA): TGTGCCAGCAGCTTAGTGCCCGGTGAAGCTTTCTTT. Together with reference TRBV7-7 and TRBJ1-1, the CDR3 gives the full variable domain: GAGVSQSPRYKVTKRGQDVTLRCDPISSHATLYWYQQALGQGPEFLTYFNYEAQPDKSGLPSDRFSAERPEGSISTLTIQRTEQRDSAMYRCASSLVPGEAFFGQGTRLTVV.

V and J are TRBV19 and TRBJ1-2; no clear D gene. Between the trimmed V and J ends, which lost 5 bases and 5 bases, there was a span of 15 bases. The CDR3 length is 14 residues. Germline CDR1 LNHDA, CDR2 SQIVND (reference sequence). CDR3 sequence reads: CASSGRDIRYGYTF. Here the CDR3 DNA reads TGTGCCAGTAGTGGAAGGGATATAAGATATGGCTACACCTTC.

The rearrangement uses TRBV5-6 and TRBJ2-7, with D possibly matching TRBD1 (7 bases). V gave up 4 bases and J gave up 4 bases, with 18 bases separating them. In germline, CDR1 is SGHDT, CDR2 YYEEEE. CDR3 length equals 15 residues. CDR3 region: CASSTRGTERYEQYF. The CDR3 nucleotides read TGTGCCAGCAGCACCCGCGGGACAGAGCGTTACGAGCAGTACTTC.

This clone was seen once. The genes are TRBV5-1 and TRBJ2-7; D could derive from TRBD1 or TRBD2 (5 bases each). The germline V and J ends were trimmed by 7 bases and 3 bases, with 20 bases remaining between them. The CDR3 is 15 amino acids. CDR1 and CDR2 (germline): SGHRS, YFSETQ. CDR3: CASHSGPGPYYEQYF. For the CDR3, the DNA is TGCGCCAGCCACTCTGGCCCGGGACCGTACTACGAGCAGTACTTC.

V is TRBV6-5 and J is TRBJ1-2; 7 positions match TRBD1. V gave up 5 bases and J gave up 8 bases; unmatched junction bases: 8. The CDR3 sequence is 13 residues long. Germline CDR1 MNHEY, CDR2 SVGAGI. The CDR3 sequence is CASSLDRVVGYTF. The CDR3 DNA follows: TGTGCCAGCAGTCTAGACAGGGTCGTCGGCTACACCTTC.

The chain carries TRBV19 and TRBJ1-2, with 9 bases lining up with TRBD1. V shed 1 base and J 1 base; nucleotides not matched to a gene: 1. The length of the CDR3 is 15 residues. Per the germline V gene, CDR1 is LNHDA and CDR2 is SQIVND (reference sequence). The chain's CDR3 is CASSIGDRDNYGYTF. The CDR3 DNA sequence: TGTGCCAGTAGTATAGGGGACAGGGATAACTATGGCTACACCTTC. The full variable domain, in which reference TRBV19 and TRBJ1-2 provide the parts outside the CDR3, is DGGITQSPKYLFRKEGQNVTLSCEQNLNHDAMYWYRQDPGQGLRLIYYSQIVNDFQKGDIAEGYSVSREKKESFPLTVTSAQKNPTAFYLCASSIGDRDNYGYTFGSGTRLTVV.

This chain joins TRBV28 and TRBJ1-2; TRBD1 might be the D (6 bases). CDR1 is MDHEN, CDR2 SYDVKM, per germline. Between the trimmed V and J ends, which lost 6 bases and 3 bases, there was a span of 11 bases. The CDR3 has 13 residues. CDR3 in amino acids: CASSSRQDYGYTF. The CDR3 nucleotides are TGTGCCAGCAGCTCCCGACAGGACTATGGCTACACCTTC.

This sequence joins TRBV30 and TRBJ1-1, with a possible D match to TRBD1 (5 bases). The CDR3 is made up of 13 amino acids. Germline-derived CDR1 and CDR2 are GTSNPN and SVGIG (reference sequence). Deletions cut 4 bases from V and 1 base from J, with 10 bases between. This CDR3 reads CAWTFGGNTEAFF. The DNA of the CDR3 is TGTGCCTGGACCTTCGGGGGGAACACTGAAGCTTTCTTT.

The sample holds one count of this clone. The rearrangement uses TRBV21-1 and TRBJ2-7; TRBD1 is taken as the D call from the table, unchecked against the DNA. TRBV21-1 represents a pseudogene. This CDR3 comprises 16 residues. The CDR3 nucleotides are TGTGCCAGCTCACCACGAGGGGGCTACGAGCAGTACGAGCAGTACTTC. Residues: CASSPRGGYEQYEQYF.

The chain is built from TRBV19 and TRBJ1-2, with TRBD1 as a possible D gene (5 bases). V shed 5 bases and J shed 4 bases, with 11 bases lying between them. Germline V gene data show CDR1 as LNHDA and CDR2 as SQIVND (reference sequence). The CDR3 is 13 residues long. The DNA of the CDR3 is TGTGCCAGTAGTGTCGGGACGGGCTATGGCTACACCTTC. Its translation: CASSVGTGYGYTF.

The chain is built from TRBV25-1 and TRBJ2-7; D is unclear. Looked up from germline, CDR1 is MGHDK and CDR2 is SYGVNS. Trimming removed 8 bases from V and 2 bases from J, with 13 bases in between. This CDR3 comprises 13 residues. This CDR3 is CASETQPTYEQYF. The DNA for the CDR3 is TGTGCCAGCGAGACCCAACCAACCTACGAGCAGTACTTC.

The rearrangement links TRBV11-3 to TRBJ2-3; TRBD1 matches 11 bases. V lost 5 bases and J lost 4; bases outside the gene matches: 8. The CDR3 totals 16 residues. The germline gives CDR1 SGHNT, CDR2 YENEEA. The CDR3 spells CASSPRTGGDSDTQYF. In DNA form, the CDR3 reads TGTGCCAGCAGCCCTAGGACAGGGGGCGATTCAGATACGCAGTATTTT.